The entry that follows covers one T cell receptor beta chain sequence. No antigen is known for it. The source of the sample is a study of T cell responses to AZD1222 COVID-19 vaccine. Findings of the study overall: Vaccine-associated CD4 TCRs spanned spike, dominant at 160-218 and 743-854.

Clones were sequenced by immunoSEQ multiplex PCR, and TCRdb holds only the in-frame ones, with some missing. The repertoire holds about 140,000 clones, with about 91% as singletons. In germline, CDR1 is SGHAT, CDR2 FQNNGV. The J segment lost 3 bases and the V segment lost 5 bases, leaving 4 bases of the junction unmatched. The CDR3 loop spans 14 amino acids. Pooled together were second doses at about 4 or about 12 weeks. This chain uses TRBV11-2 with TRBJ1-1, with 9 bases matching TRBD1. The sequence was obtained from an adult who received the AZD1222 COVID-19 vaccine. This specimen consisted of peripheral blood, obtained 28 days after the second AZD1222 dose. CDR3 coding DNA: TGTGCCAGCAGCCCGCGACAGGGGGACACTGAAGCTTTCTTT. It encodes CASSPRQGDTEAFF.